The clone carrying this T cell receptor beta chain has only a few counts. Its antigen is still unknown. This sample is drawn from a study of T cells in localized non-small cell lung cancer. The CDR3 is 15 residues long. Germline V gene data show CDR1 as SEHNR and CDR2 as FQNEAQ (reference sequence). V gave up 3 bases and J gave up 8 bases; unmatched junction bases: 5. TCRdb keeps only in-frame clones here, not all; method: immunoSEQ multiplex PCR. The data hold 50,000 to 70,000 clones, with just over 90% observed a single time. Study-wide points: Sequencing was limited to one tumor region, leaving the possibility of heterogeneity open. Clonality peaked in uninvolved adjacent lung rather than tumor. A raised T cell density in blood coincided with lengthier overall survival.

This sequence joins TRBV7-9 and TRBJ2-1; 12 bases match TRBD2. The TCR comes from a man between 40 and 70 years old with stage I lung adenocarcinoma. The sample here was peripheral blood, taken before any cancer treatment. This chain's CDR3 is CASSFPTSGSDEQFF. DNA for the CDR3: TGTGCCAGCAGCTTCCCGACTAGCGGGAGTGATGAGCAGTTCTTC. The variable domain in full, completed from reference TRBV7-9 and TRBJ2-1, reads DTGVSQNPRHKITKRGQNVTFRCDPISEHNRLYWYRQTLGQGPEFLTYFQNEAQLEKSRLLSDRFSAERPKGSFSTLEIQRTEQGDSAMYLCASSFPTSGSDEQFFGPGTRLTVL.